These 21 T cell receptor beta chains came from one sample sequenced in a study of radiation and T cells in renal cell carcinoma. The data were produced by immunoSEQ multiplex PCR, yet TCRdb's version contains in-frame clones alone and is incomplete. The sample holds roughly 64,000 clones, around 80% seen once. As for time point: blood 4 weeks post-SBRT, at nephrectomy. As to treatment: 15 Gy SBRT to primary tumor, nephrectomy 4 weeks later. Material: blood, obtained from a patient whose treatment included radiotherapy and nephrectomy. Receptors originate from a man in his fifties or sixties with renal cell carcinoma.

V usage is TRBV7-6 and J usage is TRBJ2-2; 8 bases fit TRBD1. The V segment lost 1 base and the J segment 0 bases; nucleotides outside the gene matches: 4. The CDR3 length is 17 residues. Germline V CDR1 and CDR2: SGHVS, FNYEAQ. CDR3 region: CASSLGGQVPNTGELFF. CDR3 coding DNA: TGTGCCAGCAGCTTAGGGGGACAGGTCCCGAACACCGGGGAGCTGTTTTTT. The variable domain in full, with the rest retrieved from reference TRBV7-6 and TRBJ2-2, is GAGVSQSPRYKVTKRGQDVALRCDPISGHVSLYWYRQALGQGPEFLTYFNYEAQQDKSGLPNDRFSAERPEGSISTLTIQRTEQRDSAMYRCASSLGGQVPNTGELFFGEGSRLTVL.

The chain is built from TRBV5-6 and TRBJ2-1, with TRBD2 identical over 11 bases. The V gene's germline CDR1 is SGHDT and CDR2 YYEEEE. After removal of 6 bases from V and 9 bases from J, the junction contained 8 bases not matched to a gene. The CDR3 spans 14 residues. CDR3 nucleotides: TGTGCCAGCACATACACGGGGACTAGCGGTGAGCAGTTCTTC. This encodes CASTYTGTSGEQFF.

This rearrangement joins TRBV6-1 to TRBJ1-1, with 8 bases aligning to TRBD1. This CDR3 is built from 15 residues. Per germline, CDR1 MNHNS and CDR2 SASEGT. Trimming at V came to 9 bases and at J to 0 bases, leaving 9 bases not matched to a gene. CDR3 sequence: CASYRGGPMNTEAFF. The CDR3 DNA follows: TGTGCCAGTTACAGGGGGGGGCCCATGAACACTGAAGCTTTCTTT.

The genes are TRBV5-6 and TRBJ2-5, with D possibly TRBD1 on 5 matching bases. The V end was cut by 3 bases, the J end by 13 bases, with 13 bases between. Germline-derived CDR1 and CDR2 are SGHDT and YYEEEE. CDR3 length: 11 amino acids. DNA for the CDR3: TGTGCCAGCAGCTCTGGGGCCGCGAGGTACTTC. The encoded protein is CASSSGAARYF.

The chain employs TRBV6-6 and TRBJ2-2; D not certain. V lost 0 bases and J lost 1, with 3 bases in between. CDR1 and CDR2 (germline): MNHNY, SVGAGI (reference sequence). The CDR3 runs to 14 residues. CDR3 protein: CASSYSQNTGELFF. The CDR3 bases are TGTGCCAGCAGTTACTCCCAGAACACCGGGGAGCTGTTTTTT.

The V call is TRBV9, the J call TRBJ2-7; either TRBD1 or TRBD2 may supply D (6 bases each). The CDR3 spans 13 residues. Germline CDR1 and CDR2: SGDLS and YYNGEE. V was cut by 0 bases and J by 7 bases, with 11 bases left in between. The CDR3, as DNA: TGTGCCAGCAGCGTAGAGCAGGGGAGGGAGCAGTACTTC. Encoded protein: CASSVEQGREQYF.

This rearrangement joins TRBV19 to TRBJ2-1; TRBD2 agrees at 16 bases. This CDR3 has 19 residues. J gave up 0 bases and V 4 bases, and 6 bases lay outside the gene matches. CDR1 is LNHDA and CDR2 is SQIVND in the germline V gene (reference sequence). CDR3 sequence: CASSKPGLAGGNSYNEQFF. CDR3 sequence (DNA): TGTGCCAGTAGTAAACCGGGACTAGCGGGAGGGAACTCCTACAATGAGCAGTTCTTC.

J is TRBJ1-3 and V is TRBV4-2; D is ambiguous. Trimming removed 0 bases at V and 2 bases at J, with 5 bases between. This CDR3 comprises 14 residues. Germline V lookup: CDR1 LGHNA, CDR2 YNFKEQ. The CDR3 here is CASSQDMAGNTIYF. CDR3 DNA sequence: TGTGCCAGCAGCCAAGATATGGCTGGAAACACCATATATTTT.

This chain connects TRBV5-1 to TRBJ2-7; 7 bases are shared with TRBD1. The junction had 18 bases not matched to a gene; V was cut back by 4 bases and J by 2 bases. Germline values: CDR1 SGHRS, CDR2 YFSETQ. There are 18 residues in the CDR3. The DNA for the CDR3 is TGCGCCAGCAGCCTAACCCCCGAGCGGACAGGTCTAACCTACGAGCAGTACTTC. Translating it yields CASSLTPERTGLTYEQYF. Together with reference TRBV5-1 and TRBJ2-7, the CDR3 gives the full variable domain: KAGVTQTPRYLIKTRGQQVTLSCSPISGHRSVSWYQQTPGQGLQFLFEYFSETQRNKGNFPGRFSGRQFSNSRSEMNVSTLELGDSALYLCASSLTPERTGLTYEQYFGPGTRLTVT.

This clone appeared a few times. J is TRBJ2-7 and V is TRBV11-2; D remains unclear. CDR3 size: 14 residues. Trimming took 6 bases from V and 2 from J, leaving 14 bases between them. CDR1 and CDR2 from the germline V gene are SGHAT and FQNNGV. The CDR3 sequence is CASSPRTAPYEQYF. CDR3 in DNA: TGTGCCAGCAGTCCTCGGACCGCCCCCTACGAGCAGTACTTC.

V gene TRBV11-3 combines with J gene TRBJ2-5; 11 bases fit TRBD2. Trimming removed 1 base from V and 5 bases from J; junction bases left unmatched: 3. This CDR3 has 15 amino acids. Germline V gene sequence: CDR1 SGHNT, CDR2 YENEEA. The CDR3 spells CASSLGASGRETQYF. As DNA, the CDR3 is TGTGCCAGCAGCTTAGGGGCTAGCGGGAGGGAGACCCAGTACTTC.

The chain links TRBV19 to TRBJ2-5, with 9 bases identical to TRBD1. The CDR3 loop spans 13 amino acids. The V segment lost 4 bases and the J segment 8 bases; nucleotides outside the gene matches: 5. From germline, CDR1 is LNHDA and CDR2 SQIVND (reference sequence). The CDR3 is CASSSRDRVTQYF. The CDR3 nucleotides read TGTGCCAGTAGTAGCCGGGACAGGGTCACCCAGTACTTC. The whole variable domain, filled in from reference TRBV19 and TRBJ2-5, reads DGGITQSPKYLFRKEGQNVTLSCEQNLNHDAMYWYRQDPGQGLRLIYYSQIVNDFQKGDIAEGYSVSREKKESFPLTVTSAQKNPTAFYLCASSSRDRVTQYFGPGTRLLVL.

Points on this clone: In the same sample, other DNA sequences code for this CDR3. The gene calls are TRBV5-4 and TRBJ2-2; tentative D call: TRBD1 (6 bases). V lost 2 bases and J lost 3, with 14 bases in between. CDR3 length: 16 residues. Germline CDR1 SGHNT, CDR2 YYREEE (reference sequence). The CDR3 DNA sequence: TGTGCCAGCAGCTTATTACAGGGTCGCGACACCGGGGAGCTGTTTTTT. This encodes CASSLLQGRDTGELFF.

The CDR3: CASSEDWSYEQYV. The CDR3 bases are TGTGCCAGCAGTGAAGATTGGTCTTACGAGCAGTACGTC. J is TRBJ2-7 and V is TRBV6-1; D is unclear. The germline CDR1 and CDR2 sequences are MNHNS and SASEGT. With 1 base removed from V and 4 bases from J, the gap between germline ends came to 8 bases. The CDR3 is made up of 13 amino acids.

The DNA for the CDR3 is TGCGCCAGCAGCTTGTCTCCCGATCAAGAGACCCAGTACTTC. Its protein is CASSLSPDQETQYF. The rearrangement joins TRBV5-1 to TRBJ2-5, with no clear D. V dropped 1 base and J dropped 2 bases, with 9 bases sitting between them. The length of the CDR3 is 14 residues. CDR1 SGHRS and CDR2 YFSETQ come from the germline V gene.

The chain recombines TRBV11-3 with TRBJ2-1; 9 bases map to TRBD2. After removal of 4 bases from V and 10 bases from J, the junction contained 11 bases not matched to a gene. The CDR3 contains 15 residues. CDR1 is SGHNT, CDR2 YENEEA, per germline. CDR3 bases: TGTGCCAGCAGCTCGGGTAGCGGGAGTCCCGGGGAGCAGTTCTTC. It is translated as CASSSGSGSPGEQFF.

As for this clone: Other DNA sequences from this sample encode an identical CDR3 as well. The J gene is TRBJ2-5, the V gene TRBV29-1, with TRBD1 as a possible D gene (5 bases). Germline-derived CDR1 and CDR2 are SQVTM and ANQGSEA. V was pared by 0 bases and J by 5 bases, with 13 bases between. CDR3 length: 14 residues. CDR3 protein: CSVEDRVGAETQYF. CDR3 DNA: TGCAGCGTTGAAGATCGGGTAGGGGCGGAGACCCAGTACTTC.

The chain couples TRBV10-1 to TRBJ1-5, with D uncertain. This CDR3 region has 13 residues. The V and J ends lost 4 bases and 3 bases respectively, with 7 bases between them. The germline V gene encodes CDR1 WNHNN and CDR2 SYGVQD (reference sequence). CDR3 amino acids: CASSAGFNQPQHF. In DNA, the CDR3 is TGCGCCAGCAGTGCGGGGTTCAATCAGCCCCAGCATTTT.

The chain combines TRBV25-1 with TRBJ2-3; 11 bases fit TRBD1. The junction had 5 bases not matched to a gene; V was cut back by 4 bases and J by 5 bases. Germline V gene lookup returns CDR1 MGHDK and CDR2 SYGVNS. The CDR3 length is 15 residues. Here the CDR3 DNA reads TGTGCCAGCAGTGGAGGACAGGGGGCTTTAGATACGCAGTATTTT. It translates to CASSGGQGALDTQYF.

CDR3 residues: CATMGQNTEAFF. The CDR3 DNA sequence: TGTGCCACCATGGGACAGAACACTGAAGCTTTCTTT. The rearrangement uses TRBV6-1 and TRBJ1-1; TRBD1 is a possible D gene (6 bases). This CDR3 contains 12 residues. The V and J ends lost 10 bases and 1 base respectively, with 10 bases between them. Germline V gives CDR1 MNHNS, CDR2 SASEGT.

This clone was counted between two and nine times. The chain is built from TRBV6-5 and TRBJ1-6, with a weak D call TRBD1 (5 bases). CDR3 length equals 12 residues. Germline loops: CDR1 MNHEY, CDR2 SVGAGI. The CDR3 DNA follows: TGTGCAACCTGGGGGGGTAATTCACCCCTCCACTTT. It is translated as CATWGGNSPLHF.